A single sample is the source of the 2 T cell receptor beta chains below, sequenced in a study of shared clonotypes between healthy human individuals. The data were produced by immunoSEQ multiplex PCR, yet TCRdb's version contains in-frame clones alone and is incomplete. The table lists some 2.4 million clones, 93% of them singletons. Sequencing was carried out using naive CD4+ T cells from PBMCs. Subset: CD45RA+ positively selected. Receptors originate from a man aged 18 to 30 in good health. Some clones in this sample may be carry-over from other donors' samples.

The genes are TRBV19 and TRBJ1-2; D might be TRBD1 (6 bases). Germline CDR1 and CDR2: LNHDA and SQIVND (reference sequence). CDR3 length: 15 amino acids. Trimming left V 6 bases short and J 0 bases short, with 14 bases between. The CDR3 loop is CASSPDRQANYGYTF. In DNA form, the CDR3 reads TGTGCCAGTAGCCCCGACAGGCAAGCTAACTATGGCTACACCTTC.

On this clone itself: At the DNA level, this CDR3 is encoded by other sequences in the same sample as well. The V and J genes are TRBV7-9 and TRBJ1-5; D is unresolved. From germline, CDR1 is SEHNR and CDR2 FQNEAQ (reference sequence). Trimming cost V 3 bases and J 7 bases, with 10 bases left between them. CDR3 size: 13 residues. The CDR3 nucleotides read TGTGCCAGCAGCTTGGGAGGGTCCCAGCCCCAGCATTTT. Encoded protein: CASSLGGSQPQHF.